The 21 T cell receptor beta chains below all came from one sample that was sequenced in a study of response to subunit inactivated influenza vaccine. Each CDR3 protein gets one entry after TCRdb re-called the RT-PCR reads with MiXCR. The data contain around 520,000 distinct CDR3 sequences, approximately 12% of them singletons. Sample: PBMCs from blood, taken on the day of vaccination. These TCRs come from a man aged 50 to 60 who received an inactivated influenza vaccine.

This sequence joins TRBV12-3 or TRBV12-4 and TRBJ2-1; D not resolved. Trimming left V 3 bases short and J 5 bases short, with 8 bases between. This CDR3 is 13 amino acids long. The CDR3 bases are TGTGCCAGCAGTTTGTACAGAAACAATGAGCAGTTCTTC. Residues: CASSLYRNNEQFF.

This clonotype was detected a few times. This chain connects TRBV14 to TRBJ2-1; 10 nucleotides align to TRBD1. Per the germline V gene, CDR1 is SGHDN and CDR2 is FVKESK. Unmatched junction bases numbered 9, after V lost 6 bases and J lost 4 bases. The CDR3 loop spans 16 amino acids. In DNA form, the CDR3 reads TGTGCCAGCAGAGCTTCCGGGACAGGGGTGTACAATGAGCAGTTCTTC. Its protein is CASRASGTGVYNEQFF.

This clonotype was seen only a few times. This chain uses TRBV6-5 with TRBJ2-7, with 8 bases identical to TRBD1. CDR1 is MNHEY and CDR2 is SVGAGI in the germline V gene. V dropped 6 bases and J dropped 1; count of bases not matched to a gene: 8. This CDR3 spans 15 amino acids. Here the CDR3 DNA reads TGTGCCAGCAGATACGGGACAGGTGCTTCCTACGAGCAGTACTTC. It encodes CASRYGTGASYEQYF.

V is TRBV7-2 and J is TRBJ2-1, with 10 bases matching TRBD2. The J segment lost 1 base and the V segment lost 4 bases, leaving 4 bases of the junction unmatched. The CDR3 extends over 16 amino acids. Looked up from germline, CDR1 is SGHTA and CDR2 is FQGNSA. The CDR3: CASSWTSGSSYNEQFF. CDR3 nucleotides: TGTGCCAGCAGCTGGACTAGCGGTTCGTCCTACAATGAGCAGTTCTTC.

The V call is TRBV5-1, the J call TRBJ2-7; 11 bases map to TRBD2. The CDR3 loop spans 19 amino acids. CDR1 is SGHRS, CDR2 YFSETQ, per germline. Unmatched junction bases numbered 17, after V lost 4 bases and J lost 2 bases. In nucleotides, the CDR3 is TGCGCCAGCAGCCCAGGACTAGCGGGTCCCCGAGGGAAGGCCTACGAGCAGTACTTC. Translating gives CASSPGLAGPRGKAYEQYF.

This clonotype appeared many times. This chain joins TRBV6-2 or TRBV6-3 and TRBJ2-4; TRBD1 might be the D (5 bases). V dropped 7 bases and J dropped 0 bases, with 16 bases sitting between them. The germline V gene encodes CDR1 MNHEY and CDR2 SVGEGT. The CDR3 has 16 amino acids. The CDR3 nucleotides are TGTGCCAGCACCAAGGACATCGGGTTAGCCAAAAACATTCAGTACTTC. Its protein is CASTKDIGLAKNIQYF.

This clonotype was seen a few times. The CDR3 loop reads CASSLDIHPRYNEQFF. The CDR3 nucleotides read TGTGCCAGCAGCTTGGACATCCACCCCCGCTACAATGAGCAGTTCTTC. The gene calls are TRBV5-5 and TRBJ2-1; D unresolved. With 0 bases removed from V and 3 bases from J, the gap between germline ends came to 13 bases. CDR1 and CDR2 from the germline V gene are SGHKS and YYEKEE (reference sequence). This CDR3 is built from 16 residues.

This chain uses TRBV6-1 with TRBJ1-6, with 8 bases aligning to TRBD1. This CDR3 has 14 residues. The germline V gene encodes CDR1 MNHNS and CDR2 SASEGT. V dropped 6 bases and J dropped 9; count of bases not matched to a gene: 7. The CDR3 DNA sequence: TGTGCCAGCAGCCAGACAGGGGAGGTTTCACCCCTCCACTTT. It yields the protein CASSQTGEVSPLHF.

V usage is TRBV2 and J usage is TRBJ2-4; TRBD1 aligns across 7 bases. Germline loops: CDR1 SNHLY, CDR2 FYNNEI. The CDR3 extends over 14 amino acids. After removal of 3 bases from V and 7 bases from J, the junction contained 6 bases not matched to a gene. CDR3 sequence: CASSDRTGSNIQYF. CDR3 bases: TGTGCCAGCAGTGACCGGACAGGCAGCAACATTCAGTACTTC.

V gene TRBV24-1 combines with J gene TRBJ2-3; a weak D match, TRBD2 (5 bases). This CDR3 has 10 residues. V lost 10 bases and J 4 bases, leaving 5 bases between the germline ends. The germline V gene encodes CDR1 KGHDR and CDR2 SFDVKD. CDR3 residues: CATEADTQYF. As DNA, the CDR3 is TGTGCCACGGAGGCAGATACGCAGTATTTT.

This clonotype was observed a handful of times. The chain recombines TRBV27 with TRBJ2-1, with TRBD1 identical over 8 bases. V shed 6 bases and J 6 bases; nucleotides not matched to a gene: 4. The germline gives CDR1 MNHEY, CDR2 SMNVEV (reference sequence). The CDR3 spans 13 residues. The CDR3 bases are TGTGCCAGCAGACTAACAGGGGGCAATGAGCAGTTCTTC. Its protein is CASRLTGGNEQFF.

The table lists this clonotype with a few counts. The DNA for the CDR3 is TGCAGCGTGACGCCGGGACAGGGTTTCCAAGAGACCCAGTACTTC. Protein: CSVTPGQGFQETQYF. The J gene is TRBJ2-5, the V gene TRBV29-1; 9 bases match TRBD1. This CDR3 has 15 residues. The germline V gene encodes CDR1 SQVTM and CDR2 ANQGSEA. After removal of 6 bases from V and 1 base from J, the junction contained 9 bases not matched to a gene.

This clonotype was seen only a few times. This chain joins TRBV25-1 and TRBJ2-7; TRBD1 matches 7 bases. The CDR3 covers 14 residues. V was pared by 1 base and J by 4 bases, with 4 bases of the junction left unmatched. Germline values: CDR1 MGHDK, CDR2 SYGVNS. The CDR3 DNA sequence: TGTGCCAGCAGTGAATGGGGCAGGGGGTACGAGCAGTACTTC. Encoded protein: CASSEWGRGYEQYF.

The genes are TRBV2 and TRBJ2-4; D is possibly TRBD1 (5 bases). V lost 6 bases, J lost 0 bases, and 12 bases lay in between. Germline-derived CDR1 and CDR2 are SNHLY and FYNNEI. The CDR3 runs to 15 residues. The CDR3 nucleotides read TGTGCCAGCAGAGAATCGACAGTAGCCAAAAACATTCAGTACTTC. Translated, it gives CASRESTVAKNIQYF.

The chain's CDR3 is CASSLGLGGNEKLFF. The CDR3 DNA reads as TGTGCCAGCAGCTTAGGGTTGGGGGGAAATGAAAAACTGTTTTTT. The rearrangement uses TRBV7-8 and TRBJ1-4; D possibly corresponds to TRBD1 (5 bases). In germline, CDR1 is SGHVS, CDR2 FQNEAQ. Trimming took 1 base from V and 5 from J, leaving 11 bases between them. The CDR3 has 15 residues.

This clonotype has a handful of counts. The chain employs TRBV3-1 and TRBJ2-1; 8 nucleotides align to TRBD1. The germline V gene has CDR1 LGHDT and CDR2 YNNKEL (reference sequence). The CDR3 consists of 12 residues. With V trimmed by 4 bases and J by 12 bases, 5 bases remained unmatched. CDR3 bases: TGTGCCAGCAGCCCGGGGACAGGAACGCAGTTCTTC. Protein: CASSPGTGTQFF.

The chain employs TRBV20-1 and TRBJ2-3; D not resolved. The CDR3 extends over 14 amino acids. CDR1 is DFQATT and CDR2 is SNEGSKA in the germline V gene (reference sequence). The V and J ends lost 8 bases and 2 bases respectively, with 17 bases between them. CDR3 bases: TGCAGTCAGACCCTAAGCATTCCCACAGATACGCAGTATTTT. This codes for CSQTLSIPTDTQYF.

The table lists this clonotype with a few counts. The V and J genes are TRBV7-9 and TRBJ2-5, with D perhaps matching TRBD1 (5 bases). With 3 bases removed from V and 4 bases from J, the gap between germline ends came to 9 bases. Germline V gene data show CDR1 as SEHNR and CDR2 as FQNEAQ (reference sequence). This CDR3 region has 13 residues. DNA for the CDR3: TGTGCCAGCAGCTTCAGAACAGGAGAGACCCAGTACTTC. This encodes CASSFRTGETQYF.

This clonotype was found a few times. The chain employs TRBV18 and TRBJ1-5, with D possibly being TRBD1 (6 bases). Germline V CDR1 and CDR2: KGHSH, LQKENI. Trimming left V 1 base short and J 3 bases short, with 10 bases between. This CDR3 has 15 residues. The CDR3 region is CASSPQAGANQPQHF. The CDR3 DNA reads as TGTGCCAGCTCACCACAGGCAGGGGCCAATCAGCCCCAGCATTTT.

The J gene is TRBJ1-6, the V gene TRBV6-1; D might be TRBD1 (5 bases). Germline V gene data show CDR1 as MNHNS and CDR2 as SASEGT. The CDR3 covers 14 residues. Trimming removed 7 bases from V and 5 bases from J, with 12 bases in between. DNA for the CDR3: TGTGCCAGCAAGGAGGCAGGGAATAATTCACCCCTCCACTTT. Translated, it gives CASKEAGNNSPLHF.

This clonotype was counted a few times. The chain employs TRBV6-1 and TRBJ1-4; a possible D gene is TRBD1 (5 bases). CDR3 length: 17 residues. V gave up 0 bases and J gave up 7 bases, with 18 bases separating them. Germline CDR1 is MNHNS and CDR2 is SASEGT. DNA for the CDR3: TGTGCCAGCAGTGAAGCGGCAGGGAGAACTTATACTGAAAAACTGTTTTTT. Its protein is CASSEAAGRTYTEKLFF.